The 16 T cell receptor beta chains below all came from one sample that was sequenced in a study of cytomegalovirus exposure and HLA in healthy donors. The PCR used 60 Vbeta and 13 Jbeta primers. TCRdb's table, derived via immunoSEQ multiplex PCR, lists solely in-frame clones and lacks some. The sample contains roughly 67,000 clones, roughly 80% of which appear only once. Material for sequencing was PBMCs. Source of these receptors: a woman under 40 in good health and CMV-seronegative.

The chain is built from TRBV6-5 and TRBJ1-1, with 8 bases matching TRBD1. CDR3 length: 15 residues. The J segment lost 6 bases and the V segment lost 5 bases, leaving 11 bases of the junction unmatched. Per the germline V gene, CDR1 is MNHEY and CDR2 is SVGAGI. DNA for the CDR3: TGTGCCAGCAGTCTCAGCAGGGGGCAAAATTCTGAAGCTTTCTTT. Translation: CASSLSRGQNSEAFF.

This clone was counted a few times. The chain combines TRBV5-1 with TRBJ2-5; a weak D match, TRBD1 (5 bases). V lost 4 bases and J 9 bases, leaving 19 bases between the germline ends. Germline CDR1 reads SGHRS; CDR2 reads YFSETQ. CDR3 length: 14 residues. CDR3 DNA: TGCGCCAGCAGCAGGGCGGATTTCGGACAACCCCAGTACTTC. Amino acid sequence: CASSRADFGQPQYF.

The chain uses TRBV5-1 and TRBJ2-1, with TRBD2 as a possible D gene (5 bases). The CDR3 is made up of 14 amino acids. The germline V gene has CDR1 SGHRS and CDR2 YFSETQ. Trimming removed 4 bases at V and 5 bases at J, with 13 bases between. The CDR3 spells CASSQTGRNNEQFF. The CDR3 nucleotides are TGCGCCAGCAGCCAAACGGGGAGAAACAATGAGCAGTTCTTC. Combining the CDR3 with reference TRBV5-1 and TRBJ2-1 gives the whole variable domain KAGVTQTPRYLIKTRGQQVTLSCSPISGHRSVSWYQQTPGQGLQFLFEYFSETQRNKGNFPGRFSGRQFSNSRSEMNVSTLELGDSALYLCASSQTGRNNEQFFGPGTRLTVL.

In DNA, the CDR3 is TGTGCCAGCAGTCCGCGACAGGGGCTCCTCTCCTACGAGCAGTACTTC. As protein: CASSPRQGLLSYEQYF. The V and J genes are TRBV27 and TRBJ2-5; 8 bases fit TRBD1. The closer fit of TRBJ2-7 to the DNA end suggests the J call may be wrong. CDR3 length equals 16 residues. The germline gives CDR1 MNHEY, CDR2 SMNVEV (reference sequence).

V gene TRBV10-1 combines with J gene TRBJ2-7, with 10 nucleotides matching TRBD1. The CDR3 is made up of 15 amino acids. The germline gives CDR1 WNHNN, CDR2 SYGVQD (reference sequence). J gave up 4 bases and V 6 bases, and 9 bases lay outside the gene matches. As DNA, the CDR3 is TGCGCCAGCAGACCTCAGGGACAGGGGCGGTACGAGCAGTACTTC. This sequence encodes CASRPQGQGRYEQYF.

J is TRBJ2-3 and V is TRBV9; 13 bases match TRBD2. The CDR3 sequence is 18 residues long. Germline V gene sequence: CDR1 SGDLS, CDR2 YYNGEE. V was pared by 2 bases and J by 2 bases, with 8 bases of the junction left unmatched. CDR3 nucleotide sequence: TGTGCCAGCAGCGTTGGACTAGCGGGGGCCATTGTCACAGATACGCAGTATTTT. This codes for CASSVGLAGAIVTDTQYF.

The chain carries TRBV6-5 and TRBJ1-4; maybe TRBD1 (5 bases). This CDR3 is 14 amino acids long. V lost 6 bases, J lost 4 bases, and 12 bases lay in between. CDR1 is MNHEY and CDR2 is SVGAGI in the germline V gene. The CDR3 loop reads CASRYDSVNEKLFF. CDR3 DNA: TGTGCCAGCAGATACGACAGCGTTAATGAAAAACTGTTTTTT.

The genes are TRBV27 and TRBJ2-3; D gene uncertain. The CDR3 sequence is 14 residues long. The germline V and J ends were trimmed by 2 bases and 1 base, with 7 bases remaining between them. Germline CDR1 is MNHEY and CDR2 is SMNVEV (reference sequence). Here the CDR3 DNA reads TGTGCCAGCAGTTTACTCGCGGGCACAGATACGCAGTATTTT. The encoded protein is CASSLLAGTDTQYF.

The genes are TRBV11-2 and TRBJ1-1, with no clear D. This CDR3 spans 16 amino acids. V was pared by 4 bases and J by 0 bases, with 15 bases between. Germline CDR1 and CDR2: SGHAT and FQNNGV. This chain's CDR3 is CASSYGPELMNTEAFF. CDR3 DNA sequence: TGTGCCAGCAGCTATGGGCCAGAATTAATGAACACTGAAGCTTTCTTT.

This clone was recorded only once. The chain employs TRBV28 and TRBJ2-7, with TRBD1 matching 7 bases. The CDR3 length is 16 residues. V lost 5 bases to trimming and J lost 2 bases; unmatched junction nucleotides: 12. Germline lookup yields CDR1 MDHEN and CDR2 SYDVKM. CDR3 in DNA: TGTGCCAGCAGTCCCGCAAGGGACAGAAACACCTACGAGCAGTACTTC. It yields the protein CASSPARDRNTYEQYF.

The rearrangement uses TRBV2 and TRBJ2-5, with D perhaps TRBD2 (6 bases). This CDR3 has 16 residues. Between the trimmed V and J ends, which lost 6 bases and 4 bases, there was a span of 21 bases. In germline, CDR1 is SNHLY, CDR2 FYNNEI. CDR3 nucleotides: TGTGCCAGCAGCCTGGAGGGGCAGGGTGTAGCAGAGACCCAGTACTTC. This sequence encodes CASSLEGQGVAETQYF.

This clone was detected a few times. This rearrangement joins TRBV6-5 to TRBJ1-2; D is unclear. V was trimmed by 2 bases and J by 8 bases, leaving 15 bases between them. CDR1 and CDR2 from the germline V gene are MNHEY and SVGAGI. The CDR3 sequence is 14 residues long. Here the CDR3 reads CASSYGSSVSGYTF. The CDR3 bases are TGTGCCAGCAGTTACGGGTCCAGCGTGAGCGGCTACACCTTC.

The rearrangement uses TRBV5-1 and TRBJ1-4, with 12 nucleotides matching TRBD1. The CDR3 length is 17 residues. Losses at the gene ends were 4 bases for V and 0 bases for J; bases not matched to a gene: 4. Germline lookup yields CDR1 SGHRS and CDR2 YFSETQ. This chain's CDR3 is CASSVRDRGPTNEKLFF. The CDR3 nucleotides are TGCGCCAGCAGCGTCCGGGACAGGGGGCCAACTAATGAAAAACTGTTTTTT.

This clone was found once. CDR3 residues: CASSLEGDTHEQFF. The DNA for the CDR3 is TGCGCCAGCAGCTTGGAAGGGGATACCCACGAGCAGTTCTTC. V gene TRBV5-1 combines with J gene TRBJ2-1, with D possibly being TRBD1 (5 bases). Trimming left V 0 bases short and J 10 bases short, with 14 bases between. The CDR3 sequence is 14 residues long. The germline V gene has CDR1 SGHRS and CDR2 YFSETQ.

V usage is TRBV27 and J usage is TRBJ2-7; 7 nucleotides line up with TRBD2. Per the germline V gene, CDR1 is MNHEY and CDR2 is SMNVEV (reference sequence). J was trimmed by 0 bases and V by 7 bases; bases with no gene match: 6. The length of the CDR3 is 14 residues. The CDR3: CASKTGGSSYEQYF. CDR3 nucleotide sequence: TGTGCCAGCAAAACCGGGGGGAGCTCCTACGAGCAGTACTTC.

V is TRBV6-5 and J is TRBJ2-7; D is possibly TRBD1 (5 bases). V was pared by 2 bases and J by 5 bases, with 13 bases between. CDR1 MNHEY and CDR2 SVGAGI come from the germline V gene. This CDR3 is 14 amino acids long. CDR3 sequence: CASSYGHLTNEQYF. Written as DNA, the CDR3 is TGTGCCAGCAGTTACGGACATCTAACGAACGAGCAGTACTTC.